This TCR beta chain originates from a study of chemoradiotherapy in HPV16-positive cancers. Study background: Candidate HPV-specific clones and shared TCR motifs came from a couple of HPV16-positive patients. Study-wide results and limits: Candidate HPV-specific clones and E7-related TCR motifs grew in tumor during treatment.

There are 19 residues in the CDR3. Germline V gives CDR1 SGHNT, CDR2 YYREEE (reference sequence). The V end was cut by 3 bases, the J end by 3 bases, with 24 bases between. Worth noting for this clone: Its antigen is unidentified.

Data came from immunoSEQ multiplex PCR; TCRdb stores just in-frame clones and leaves some out. The sample has approximately 12,000 clones; around 90% are singletons. V and J are TRBV5-4 and TRBJ2-2; D tentatively reads TRBD1 or TRBD2 (5 bases each). This sample was taken from a patient who underwent chemoradiotherapy. This clonotype was sampled from a human donor with HPV-associated anogenital cancer. DNA of the CDR3: TGTGCCAGCAGCTCGACCTACTGGGGCGGGTCCCCTTACACCGGGGAGCTGTTTTTT. This codes for CASSSTYWGGSPYTGELFF.